This paragraph covers one T cell receptor beta chain sequence. This sample is drawn from a study of graft-versus-host responses after intestinal transplantation. Sequencing used immunoSEQ multiplex PCR; TCRdb keeps in-frame clones, though not all of them. This table holds about 60,000 clones, roughly 90% found once. The CDR3 runs to 17 residues. Trimming pared 2 bases from V and 1 base from J, leaving 17 bases between. Germline-derived CDR1 and CDR2 are MDHEN and SYDVKM. Graft-derived tissue was subjected to processing to liberate intraepithelial and lamina propria lymphocytes. The origin of this receptor is a human patient who received an intestinal transplant, so some T cells may come from the graft donor. This rearrangement joins TRBV28 to TRBJ2-5; TRBD1 or TRBD2 may be the D gene (5 bases each). This specimen was ileum tissue, taken around 350 days after transplant. CDR3 amino acids: CASSLAGGFWVQETQYF. Here the CDR3 DNA reads TGTGCCAGCAGTTTAGCTGGGGGTTTTTGGGTCCAAGAGACCCAGTACTTC.